This T cell receptor beta chain derives from a study of T-cell memory formation after mild COVID-19. TCRdb redid the calling of the 5' RACE reads with MiXCR, one entry per CDR3 protein. The sample holds about 600,000 distinct CDR3 sequences, roughly 20% seen once. V shed 4 bases and J shed 0 bases, with 10 bases lying between them. The germline CDR1 and CDR2 sequences are LGHDT and YNNKEL (reference sequence). The length of the CDR3 is 16 residues. This TCR derives from an adult woman who had mild COVID-19 (a few samples of this study predate the infection). Cell type and time point are not known. The V gene is TRBV3-1, the J gene TRBJ2-6; the D is unclear. The material sequenced was PBMCs or a T cell subset sorted from them (not recorded which). The CDR3 DNA follows: TGTGCCAGCAGCCGGGCGGAACTCTCTGGGGCCAACGTCCTGACTTTC. As protein: CASSRAELSGANVLTF.